The next 8 T cell receptor beta chains were all read from a single sample in a study of blood T cell repertoires in COVID-19 (TCRdb year 2020). The library was produced with the immunoSEQ multiplex PCR assay. TCRdb limited this immuneACCESS table to in-frame rearrangements with V and J called. A share of clones is missing; checked studies link under half to unresolved V genes, and the rest is unexplained. The sample table holds around 55,000 clones, of which 80% to 90% were seen once. The ten largest clones add up to more than 1.2% of the sample. Sequencing was done on a sample of peripheral blood. The source is a man aged 55 to 70 with acute or convalescent COVID-19.

The chain recombines TRBV28 with TRBJ1-2, with TRBD1 matching over 8 bases. V lost 5 bases to trimming and J lost 2 bases; unmatched junction nucleotides: 4. In germline, CDR1 is MDHEN, CDR2 SYDVKM. The CDR3 is 14 residues long. The CDR3 bases are TGTGCCAGCAGTCCCGGACAGGGAAACTATGGCTACACCTTC. This encodes CASSPGQGNYGYTF.

For the CDR3, the DNA is TGTGCCAGCAGTGAATCGGCGGGAGGGCCCACAGATACGCAGTATTTT. The encoded protein is CASSESAGGPTDTQYF. This chain uses TRBV25-1 with TRBJ2-3; 9 bases are a match to TRBD2. V was pared by 1 base and J by 2 bases, with 4 bases of the junction left unmatched. Germline lookup yields CDR1 MGHDK and CDR2 SYGVNS. The CDR3 contains 16 residues.

The chain has TRBV7-8 and TRBJ2-7, with D unresolved. The ends were cut back, 0 bases at V and 4 bases at J, with 16 bases in the middle. Germline values: CDR1 SGHVS, CDR2 FQNEAQ. The CDR3 extends over 16 amino acids. CDR3 bases: TGTGCCAGCAGCTTAGCATCCCTAGTTGCGAAATACGAGCAGTACTTC. This encodes CASSLASLVAKYEQYF. The whole variable domain, filled in from reference TRBV7-8 and TRBJ2-7, reads GAGVSQSPRYKVAKRGQDVALRCDPISGHVSLFWYQQALGQGPEFLTYFQNEAQLDKSGLPSDRFFAERPEGSVSTLKIQRTQQEDSAVYLCASSLASLVAKYEQYFGPGTRLTVT.

This clone was seen just once. The chain recombines TRBV7-9 with TRBJ2-2; the D gene is possibly TRBD1 (5 bases). CDR1 and CDR2 (germline): SEHNR, FQNEAQ (reference sequence). This CDR3 is 15 amino acids long. Trimming cost V 4 bases and J 10 bases, with 19 bases left between them. The CDR3 coding sequence is TGTGCCAGCAGCTGGGGCCAGGGTTTCGAGGAGGAGCTGTTTTTT. Residues: CASSWGQGFEEELFF.

This chain links TRBV29-1 with TRBJ2-7; a possible D gene is TRBD1 (6 bases). V was clipped by 6 bases and J by 4 bases, with 19 bases between them. Germline CDR1 and CDR2: SQVTM and ANQGSEA. This CDR3 comprises 14 residues. The CDR3 coding sequence is TGCAGCGTCACACGGACAGTTAGGAAGTACGAGCAGTACTTC. It translates to CSVTRTVRKYEQYF.

The chain links TRBV7-3 to TRBJ2-2; D may be TRBD2 (5 bases). The V gene's germline CDR1 is SGHTA and CDR2 FQGTGA. The CDR3 has 15 amino acids. Trimming removed 5 bases from V and 6 bases from J, with 16 bases in between. CDR3 sequence reads: CASSPDLDRPGELFF. The CDR3 DNA sequence: TGTGCCAGCAGCCCGGACTTAGATAGGCCCGGGGAGCTGTTTTTT.

The chain links TRBV20-1 to TRBJ2-3; the D gene is possibly TRBD2 (5 bases). The V end was cut by 3 bases, the J end by 1 base, with 8 bases between. The germline CDR1 and CDR2 sequences are DFQATT and SNEGSKA (reference sequence). This CDR3 contains 13 residues. The CDR3 sequence is CSASVGGTDTQYF. The CDR3 DNA sequence: TGCAGTGCTAGTGTCGGGGGCACAGATACGCAGTATTTT.

V usage is TRBV27 and J usage is TRBJ1-4, with TRBD1 matching 9 bases. The CDR3 spans 15 residues. The V and J ends lost 2 bases and 7 bases, in that order; junction bases with no gene match: 5. CDR1 and CDR2 (germline): MNHEY, SMNVEV (reference sequence). CDR3 region: CASSLRGQGVEKLFF. The CDR3 coding sequence is TGTGCCAGCAGTTTAAGGGGACAGGGAGTTGAAAAACTGTTTTTT.